The source of this T cell receptor (beta chain) is a study of lymphopenia after photon versus proton radiotherapy (dated by TCRdb to about 2019). For context, the study as a whole: The immunological effects of photon versus proton radiation therapy were compared in patients with gastrointestinal tumors who developed high-grade lymphopenia. The study was designed to characterize how the impact on the immune system differs between the two radiation modalities. The roughly 20 patients in the cohort had gastrointestinal tumors, were treated with either photon or proton therapy, and subsequently developed lymphopenia. The research as a whole found: Among patients across the cohort who died, overall survival time showed an inverse correlation with a larger post-nadir drop in TCR diversity. During treatment, patients who received photon therapy lost naive T cells and TCR diversity and gained effector/memory populations, whereas patients who received proton therapy remained relatively stable. After the lymphocyte count nadir, oligoclonal expansion, especially of CD8+ Temra cells, was observed in photon-treated repertoires, and the drop in diversity was driven by this expansion. The authors looked at the survival association only in patients who died, and they framed better survival with proton therapy as a possibility rather than a demonstrated result.

As regards this clone: Its antigen is unknown. It has no much larger one-base neighbor in the sample; base qualities were not kept. Other DNA sequences within the sample encode an identical CDR3.

The library was built by means of the immunoSEQ multiplex PCR assay. Alongside multiparametric flow cytometry, deep sequencing of rearranged TCR beta loci was used to profile the T cell repertoires. TCRdb re-hosts the immuneACCESS table, in-frame sequences only. Its copies lack some clones; in the studies checked, an unresolved V gene accounts for under half of them, and the cause for the rest is not known. The sample profile shows tens of thousands of clones; around four fifths of them were found once. The ten largest clones capture about 20% of the sample. The CDR3, cysteine through phenylalanine, is 18 amino acids long. Only the CDR3 DNA stays, 54 bases, in frame from base 1. Trimming removed 0 bases from V and 1 base from J, leaving 19 bases between the germline ends. CDR1 SQVTM and CDR2 ANQGSEA were looked up in the germline V gene.

Here the chain combines TRBV29-1 and TRBJ2-1, and the D gene may be TRBD2, 6 bases matching. This clonotype was sampled from a woman in her 70s with pancreatic cancer. This sample comprised peripheral blood, obtained from a patient treated with proton-based radiotherapy. The DNA sequence is as follows: TGCAGCGTTGAAGATCCCCAGGGTCTAGCGTCATCCTACAATGAGCAGTTCTTC. It specifies CSVEDPQGLASSYNEQFF.